Presented here are 29 T cell receptor beta chains from one specimen sequenced in a study of blood T cell repertoires in COVID-19 (dated by TCRdb to between 2020 and 2021). The library was built by means of the immunoSEQ multiplex PCR assay. TCRdb carries this immuneACCESS record with in-frame sequences only. Its versions omit some clonotypes, under half of them owing to an unresolved V gene in the studies checked, with the rest unexplained. The sample yields roughly 230,000 clones; about 80% were counted once. The top ten constitute about 3% of the sample. The specimen sequenced was PBMCs or T cells enriched from blood (not recorded which). The origin of the receptors is a man in his fifties or sixties who had recovered from COVID-19.

V gene TRBV6-6 combines with J gene TRBJ2-4, with D possibly being TRBD2 (6 bases). The germline V gene has CDR1 MNHNY and CDR2 SVGAGI (reference sequence). The CDR3 spans 14 residues. V gave up 8 bases and J gave up 4 bases, with 15 bases separating them. The DNA for the CDR3 is TGTGCCAGCCAGGGTGGGACTCAAAAAAACATTCAGTACTTC. Residues: CASQGGTQKNIQYF.

This chain connects TRBV5-6 to TRBJ1-2, with TRBD1 identical over 8 bases. Trimming cost V 4 bases and J 10 bases; bases outside gene matches: 15. Germline V CDR1 and CDR2: SGHDT, YYEEEE. The CDR3 has 15 residues. CDR3 nucleotide sequence: TGTGCCAGCAGCCCACCCACCGGACAGGGTATCGACTACACCTTC. This sequence encodes CASSPPTGQGIDYTF. Looking up the rest from reference TRBV5-6 and TRBJ1-2 gives the full variable domain: DAGVTQSPTHLIKTRGQQVTLRCSPKSGHDTVSWYQQALGQGPQFIFQYYEEEERQRGNFPDRFSGHQFPNYSSELNVNALLLGDSALYLCASSPPTGQGIDYTFGSGTRLTVV.

V usage is TRBV30 and J usage is TRBJ1-1; tentative D call: TRBD1 (5 bases). In germline, CDR1 is GTSNPN, CDR2 SVGIG (reference sequence). The CDR3 consists of 15 residues. V was shortened by 2 bases and J by 0 bases, with 13 bases between the two germline ends. Here the CDR3 reads CAWSPLTAMNTEAFF. CDR3 DNA sequence: TGTGCCTGGAGTCCGTTGACAGCCATGAACACTGAAGCTTTCTTT.

This clone was observed a handful of times. The rearrangement uses TRBV28 and TRBJ1-1; D gene uncertain. Germline-derived CDR1 and CDR2 are MDHEN and SYDVKM. This CDR3 spans 12 amino acids. V dropped 8 bases and J dropped 9 bases, with 16 bases sitting between them. This CDR3 reads CASGLYRLKAFF. The CDR3 DNA is TGTGCCAGCGGACTATACAGATTGAAAGCTTTCTTT.

The genes are TRBV28 and TRBJ1-1; D gene unclear. V was cut by 7 bases and J by 3 bases, with 9 bases left in between. Germline-derived CDR1 and CDR2 are MDHEN and SYDVKM. The CDR3 is 12 amino acids. In nucleotides, the CDR3 is TGTGCCAGCACCCTTCGAGACACTGAAGCTTTCTTT. Amino acids: CASTLRDTEAFF.

In its sample, this clone was seen once. The V gene is TRBV20-1, the J gene TRBJ2-1; 7 nucleotides agree with TRBD2. There are 11 residues in the CDR3. Losses at the gene ends were 1 base for V and 15 bases for J; bases not matched to a gene: 6. Germline loops: CDR1 DFQATT, CDR2 SNEGSKA (reference sequence). CDR3 amino acids: CSARGTSEGFF. For the CDR3, the DNA is TGCAGTGCTAGAGGAACTAGCGAGGGGTTCTTC.

This chain links TRBV5-6 with TRBJ1-1, with D uncertain. CDR3 length equals 16 residues. From germline, CDR1 is SGHDT and CDR2 YYEEEE. V lost 4 bases to trimming and J lost 4 bases, with 20 bases between them. DNA of the CDR3: TGTGCCAGCAGCCATCTACGACTTGAAGAGGGCACTGAAGCTTTCTTT. Protein: CASSHLRLEEGTEAFF.

The chain couples TRBV27 to TRBJ1-1; D not resolved. The CDR3 contains 15 residues. Looked up from germline, CDR1 is MNHEY and CDR2 is SMNVEV (reference sequence). V was clipped by 2 bases and J by 5 bases, with 15 bases between them. CDR3 amino acids: CASSLIGKVRTEAFF. CDR3 coding DNA: TGTGCCAGCAGTTTAATCGGGAAAGTTAGAACTGAAGCTTTCTTT.

The chain has TRBV3-1 (or the pseudogene TRBV3-2) and TRBJ1-6, with D uncertain. The V end lost 0 bases, the J end lost 7 bases, and 10 bases lay between the germline ends. Germline V gives CDR1 LGHDT, CDR2 YNNKEL (reference sequence). This CDR3 is built from 15 residues. The CDR3 DNA follows: TGTGCCAGCAGCCAAGAAGTTGCGCCGAATTCACCCCTCCACTTT. It codes for CASSQEVAPNSPLHF.

The V and J genes are TRBV7-2 and TRBJ2-5; the D is unclear. The CDR3 is 15 amino acids. V dropped 2 bases and J dropped 2 bases, with 12 bases sitting between them. From germline, CDR1 is SGHTA and CDR2 FQGNSA. For the CDR3, the DNA is TGTGCCAGCAGCTTATATCCCGGAGCTCAAGAGACCCAGTACTTC. Its protein is CASSLYPGAQETQYF.

This clone was recorded a few times. This chain uses TRBV10-3 with TRBJ1-2; possibly TRBD1 for D (5 bases). Germline V gene sequence: CDR1 ENHRY, CDR2 SYGVKD. With 0 bases removed from V and 7 bases from J, the gap between germline ends came to 15 bases. The CDR3 contains 15 residues. In nucleotides, the CDR3 is TGTGCCATCAGTGAGTCGCGGGGACCGGGGACTGGCTACACCTTC. This encodes CAISESRGPGTGYTF.

The chain has TRBV11-3 and TRBJ2-1; D is uncertain. Germline V gives CDR1 SGHNT, CDR2 YENEEA. V was trimmed by 3 bases and J by 5 bases, leaving 2 bases between them. There are 11 residues in the CDR3. The CDR3 DNA reads TGTGCCAGCAGCTTTAACAATGAGCAGTTCTTC. Translated: CASSFNNEQFF.

The rearrangement links TRBV19 to TRBJ2-3; TRBD2 agrees at 9 bases. V dropped 7 bases and J dropped 5; count of bases not matched to a gene: 7. This CDR3 has 14 residues. CDR1 LNHDA and CDR2 SQIVND come from the germline V gene (reference sequence). CDR3 region: CASTRAGGGDTQYF. CDR3 DNA: TGTGCCAGTACCCGAGCGGGAGGAGGAGATACGCAGTATTTT.

The gene calls are TRBV25-1 and TRBJ1-5; no clear D. CDR1 is MGHDK, CDR2 SYGVNS, per germline. This CDR3 is built from 14 residues. Deletions cut 3 bases from V and 7 bases from J, with 13 bases between. The CDR3 nucleotides are TGTGCCAGCAGTGATGGGAGTTTGTGGCAGCCCCAGCATTTT. Its protein product is CASSDGSLWQPQHF.

This chain uses TRBV28 with TRBJ1-4; 9 bases align to TRBD1. The CDR3 length is 14 residues. V trimming: 6 bases; J trimming: 7 bases; junction bases outside the gene matches: 6. Germline V gene sequence: CDR1 MDHEN, CDR2 SYDVKM. CDR3 loop: CASSPDRGAEKLFF. The CDR3, as DNA: TGTGCCAGCAGCCCTGACAGGGGGGCTGAAAAACTGTTTTTT.

The genes are TRBV19 and TRBJ2-6, with 10 positions matching TRBD1. Germline V gene lookup returns CDR1 LNHDA and CDR2 SQIVND (reference sequence). J gave up 1 base and V 10 bases, and 4 bases lay outside the gene matches. The CDR3 is made up of 15 amino acids. The CDR3 reads CATWDRGSGANVLTF. The CDR3 nucleotides read TGTGCCACTTGGGACAGGGGATCTGGGGCCAACGTCCTGACTTTC.

This sequence joins TRBV5-4 and TRBJ1-1; 8 bases agree with TRBD1. V lost 0 bases, J lost 1 base, and 2 bases stayed unmatched. CDR3 length: 15 amino acids. Germline V gives CDR1 SGHNT, CDR2 YYREEE (reference sequence). CDR3 nucleotide sequence: TGTGCCAGCAGCTTGGTGGACAGGGAGAACACTGAAGCTTTCTTT. Protein product: CASSLVDRENTEAFF.

The CDR3 bases are TGTGCCAGCAGTTGGGACGGGACAAAAGGCTACACCTTC. Its translation: CASSWDGTKGYTF. This chain joins TRBV12-3 or TRBV12-4 and TRBJ1-2, with a possible D match to TRBD1 (6 bases). The germline V and J ends were trimmed by 4 bases and 8 bases, with 14 bases remaining between them. The CDR3 loop spans 13 amino acids.

The genes are TRBV3-1 (or the pseudogene TRBV3-2) and TRBJ2-3; D gene unclear. Germline V gives CDR1 LGHDT, CDR2 YNNKEL (reference sequence). This CDR3 has 15 residues. V lost 0 bases, J lost 1 base, and 8 bases lay in between. The CDR3, as DNA: TGTGCCAGCAGCCAAGAGGCCTTGGGCACAGATACGCAGTATTTT. It specifies CASSQEALGTDTQYF.

This sequence joins TRBV10-3 and TRBJ1-1; D is uncertain. With 0 bases removed from V and 11 bases from J, the gap between germline ends came to 19 bases. The CDR3 extends over 15 amino acids. Per germline, CDR1 ENHRY and CDR2 SYGVKD. DNA for the CDR3: TGTGCCATCAGTGAGTCGGGCGGGCCTGGTGTGGGGGCTTTCTTT. Translation: CAISESGGPGVGAFF.

J is TRBJ2-3 and V is TRBV9, with 7 bases identical to TRBD2. Germline V gene sequence: CDR1 SGDLS, CDR2 YYNGEE. V dropped 3 bases and J dropped 2; count of bases not matched to a gene: 12. The CDR3 runs 17 residues. The CDR3 nucleotides read TGTGCCAGCAGCGAGCGGGACTCCTCCTTATTCACAGATACGCAGTATTTT. This encodes CASSERDSSLFTDTQYF.

V and J are TRBV25-1 and TRBJ2-1; TRBD1 might be the D (6 bases). This CDR3 has 14 amino acids. Between the trimmed V and J ends, which lost 1 base and 7 bases, there was a span of 11 bases. Germline V gene data show CDR1 as MGHDK and CDR2 as SYGVNS. The chain's CDR3 is CASSESQGLNEQFF. Here the CDR3 DNA reads TGTGCCAGCAGTGAATCACAGGGATTAAATGAGCAGTTCTTC.

The V and J genes are TRBV20-1 and TRBJ2-1, with D possibly TRBD2 on 6 matching bases. The germline V and J ends were trimmed by 3 bases and 7 bases, with 16 bases remaining between them. Germline V CDR1 and CDR2: DFQATT, SNEGSKA (reference sequence). The CDR3 extends over 14 amino acids. CDR3 DNA: TGCAGTGCTAGTTCTGTCGGGAGCTGGAATGAGCAGTTCTTC. Its translation: CSASSVGSWNEQFF.

The chain combines TRBV7-9 with TRBJ2-7, with 8 bases that match TRBD2. V shed 4 bases, J shed 3 bases, and the junction held 14 bases outside the gene matches. The CDR3 is 17 amino acids. Germline assignment: CDR1 SEHNR and CDR2 FQNEAQ (reference sequence). CDR3 loop: CASSSGVSGTRGYEQYF. In nucleotides, the CDR3 is TGTGCCAGCAGCTCCGGCGTATCCGGGACTAGAGGCTACGAGCAGTACTTC.

This clone was seen a single time. The CDR3 nucleotides read TGTGCCAGCAGGTCGCAGGGGGTCATGAACACTGAAGCTTTCTTT. It codes for CASRSQGVMNTEAFF. This rearrangement joins TRBV5-8 to TRBJ1-1, with 7 bases fitting TRBD1. The germline CDR1 and CDR2 sequences are SGHTS and YDEGEE. The trim removed 5 bases at V and 0 bases at J, leaving 7 bases unmatched. The CDR3 length is 15 residues.

This sequence joins TRBV7-2 and TRBJ1-2; D perhaps matches TRBD1 (6 bases). From germline, CDR1 is SGHTA and CDR2 FQGNSA. CDR3 length: 13 residues. Between the trimmed V and J ends, which lost 1 base and 7 bases, there was a span of 10 bases. The CDR3 sequence is CASSLVQGGGYTF. The CDR3 DNA is TGTGCCAGCAGCTTAGTACAGGGCGGTGGCTACACCTTC. The entire variable domain, with the rest obtained from reference TRBV7-2 and TRBJ1-2, is as follows: GAGVSQSPSNKVTEKGKDVELRCDPISGHTALYWYRQSLGQGLEFLIYFQGNSAPDKSGLPSDRFSAERTGGSVSTLTIQRTQQEDSAVYLCASSLVQGGGYTFGSGTRLTVV.

The chain has TRBV5-5 and TRBJ1-2; D not resolved. This CDR3 spans 12 amino acids. V lost 0 bases and J 8 bases, leaving 8 bases between the germline ends. Looked up from germline, CDR1 is SGHKS and CDR2 is YYEKEE (reference sequence). The CDR3 DNA is TGTGCCAGCAGCTTGGACCAGAGGGGCTACACCTTC. It encodes CASSLDQRGYTF.

This rearrangement joins TRBV10-3 to TRBJ2-6, with D perhaps matching TRBD2 (6 bases). Germline CDR1 is ENHRY and CDR2 is SYGVKD. This CDR3 contains 13 residues. The V end was cut by 4 bases, the J end by 11 bases, with 12 bases between. CDR3 amino acids: CAISGAGTYVLTF. The CDR3 DNA sequence: TGTGCCATCAGTGGGGCAGGGACTTACGTCCTGACTTTC.

This clone was picked up one time. The chain is built from TRBV9 and TRBJ2-7; 8 nucleotides agree with TRBD2. V trimming: 1 base; J trimming: 0 bases; junction bases outside the gene matches: 3. The CDR3 loop spans 15 amino acids. From germline, CDR1 is SGDLS and CDR2 YYNGEE. The CDR3 DNA sequence: TGTGCCAGCAGCGTATCGAGCGGGAGCTCCTACGAGCAGTACTTC. Translating gives CASSVSSGSSYEQYF.